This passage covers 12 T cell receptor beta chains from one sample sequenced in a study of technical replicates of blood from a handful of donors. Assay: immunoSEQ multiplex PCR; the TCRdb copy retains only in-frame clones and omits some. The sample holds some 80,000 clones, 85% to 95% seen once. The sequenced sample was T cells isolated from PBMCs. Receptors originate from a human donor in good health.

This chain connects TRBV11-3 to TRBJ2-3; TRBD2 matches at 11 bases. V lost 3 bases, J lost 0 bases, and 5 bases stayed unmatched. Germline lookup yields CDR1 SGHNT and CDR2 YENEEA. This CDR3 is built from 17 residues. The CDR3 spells CASSFAWTSGSTDTQYF. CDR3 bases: TGTGCCAGCAGCTTCGCCTGGACTAGCGGGAGCACAGATACGCAGTATTTT.

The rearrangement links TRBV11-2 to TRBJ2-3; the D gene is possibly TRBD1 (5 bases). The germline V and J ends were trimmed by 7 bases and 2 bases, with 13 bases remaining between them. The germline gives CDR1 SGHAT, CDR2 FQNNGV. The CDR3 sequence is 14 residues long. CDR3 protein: CASMTEPYTDTQYF. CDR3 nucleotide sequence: TGTGCCAGCATGACAGAGCCATACACAGATACGCAGTATTTT.

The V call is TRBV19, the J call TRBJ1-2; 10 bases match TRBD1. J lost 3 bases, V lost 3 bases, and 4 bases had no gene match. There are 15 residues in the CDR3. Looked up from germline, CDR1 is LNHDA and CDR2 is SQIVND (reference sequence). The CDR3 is CASSIMTGGDYGYTF. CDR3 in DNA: TGTGCCAGTAGTATTATGACAGGGGGCGACTATGGCTACACCTTC.

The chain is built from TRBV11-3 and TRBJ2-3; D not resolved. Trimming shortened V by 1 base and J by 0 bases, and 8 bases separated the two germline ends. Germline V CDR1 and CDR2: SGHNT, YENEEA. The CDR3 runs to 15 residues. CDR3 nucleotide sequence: TGTGCCAGCAGCTTAGGGTTCACTAGCACAGATACGCAGTATTTT. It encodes CASSLGFTSTDTQYF. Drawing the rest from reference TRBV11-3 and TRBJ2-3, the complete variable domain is EAGVVQSPRYKIIEKKQPVAFWCNPISGHNTLYWYLQNLGQGPELLIRYENEEAVDDSQLPKDRFSAERLKGVDSTLKIQPAELGDSAVYLCASSLGFTSTDTQYFGPGTRLTVL.

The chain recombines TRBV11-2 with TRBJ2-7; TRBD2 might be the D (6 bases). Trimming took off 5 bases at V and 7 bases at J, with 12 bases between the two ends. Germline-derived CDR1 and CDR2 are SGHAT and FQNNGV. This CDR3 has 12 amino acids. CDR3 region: CASSVGGWEQYF. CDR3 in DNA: TGTGCCAGCAGCGTCGGAGGGTGGGAGCAGTACTTC.

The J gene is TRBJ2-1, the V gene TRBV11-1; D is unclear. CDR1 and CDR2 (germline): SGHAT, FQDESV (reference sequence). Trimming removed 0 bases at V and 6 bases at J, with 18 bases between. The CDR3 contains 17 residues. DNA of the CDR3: TGTGCCAGCAGCTTAGCCTTTGGTCTAGTTTACCGCAATGAGCAGTTCTTC. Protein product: CASSLAFGLVYRNEQFF.

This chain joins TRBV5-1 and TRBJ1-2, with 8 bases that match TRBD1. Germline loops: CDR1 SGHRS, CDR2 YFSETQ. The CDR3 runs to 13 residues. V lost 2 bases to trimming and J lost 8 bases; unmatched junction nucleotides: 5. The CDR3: CASSFRQGAGYTF. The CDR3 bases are TGCGCCAGCAGCTTTAGGCAGGGGGCCGGCTACACCTTC.

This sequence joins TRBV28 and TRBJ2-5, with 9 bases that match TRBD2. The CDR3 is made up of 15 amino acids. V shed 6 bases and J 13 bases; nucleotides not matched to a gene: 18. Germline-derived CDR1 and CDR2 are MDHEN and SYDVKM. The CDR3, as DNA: TGTGCCAGCAGCACACCGGGACTAGCCGGAGGAGCCTCGTACTTC. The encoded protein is CASSTPGLAGGASYF.

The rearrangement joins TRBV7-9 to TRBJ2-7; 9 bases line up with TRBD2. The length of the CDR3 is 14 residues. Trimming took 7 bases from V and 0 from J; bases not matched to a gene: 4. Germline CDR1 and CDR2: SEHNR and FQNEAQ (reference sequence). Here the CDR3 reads CASNSGSDSYEQYF. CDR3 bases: TGTGCCAGCAATAGCGGGAGTGACTCCTACGAGCAGTACTTC.

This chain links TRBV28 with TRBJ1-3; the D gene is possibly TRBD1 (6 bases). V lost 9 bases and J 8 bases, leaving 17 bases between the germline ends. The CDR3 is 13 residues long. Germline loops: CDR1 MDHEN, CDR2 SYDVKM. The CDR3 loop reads CASRVGGADTIYF. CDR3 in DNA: TGTGCCAGTCGGGTCGGGGGGGCAGACACCATATATTTT.

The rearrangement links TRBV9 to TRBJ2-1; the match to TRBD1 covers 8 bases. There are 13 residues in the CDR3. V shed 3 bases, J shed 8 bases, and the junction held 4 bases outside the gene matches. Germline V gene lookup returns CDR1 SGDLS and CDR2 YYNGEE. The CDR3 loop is CASSAQGADEQFF. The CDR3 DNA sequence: TGTGCCAGCAGCGCCCAGGGGGCGGATGAGCAGTTCTTC.

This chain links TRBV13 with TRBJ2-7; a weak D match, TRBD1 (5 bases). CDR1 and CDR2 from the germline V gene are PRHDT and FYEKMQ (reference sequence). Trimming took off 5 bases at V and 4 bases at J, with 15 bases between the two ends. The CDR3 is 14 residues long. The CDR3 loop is CASSKQAGPYEQYF. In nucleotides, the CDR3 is TGTGCCAGCAGCAAGCAGGCAGGGCCGTACGAGCAGTACTTC.